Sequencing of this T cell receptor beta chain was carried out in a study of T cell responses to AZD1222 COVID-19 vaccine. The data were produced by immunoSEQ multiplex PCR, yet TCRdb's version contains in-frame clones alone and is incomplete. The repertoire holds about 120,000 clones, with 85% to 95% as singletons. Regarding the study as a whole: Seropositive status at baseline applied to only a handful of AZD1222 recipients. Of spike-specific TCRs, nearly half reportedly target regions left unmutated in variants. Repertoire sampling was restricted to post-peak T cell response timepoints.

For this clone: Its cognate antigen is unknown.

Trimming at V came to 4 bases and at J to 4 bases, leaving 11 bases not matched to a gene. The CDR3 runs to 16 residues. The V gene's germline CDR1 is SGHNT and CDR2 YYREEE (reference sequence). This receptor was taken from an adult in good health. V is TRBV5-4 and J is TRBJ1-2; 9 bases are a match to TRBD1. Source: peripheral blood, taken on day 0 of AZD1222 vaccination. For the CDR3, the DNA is TGTGCCAGCAGCCAAAAAGGGACAGGGTTAGGCTATGGCTACACCTTC. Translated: CASSQKGTGLGYGYTF.